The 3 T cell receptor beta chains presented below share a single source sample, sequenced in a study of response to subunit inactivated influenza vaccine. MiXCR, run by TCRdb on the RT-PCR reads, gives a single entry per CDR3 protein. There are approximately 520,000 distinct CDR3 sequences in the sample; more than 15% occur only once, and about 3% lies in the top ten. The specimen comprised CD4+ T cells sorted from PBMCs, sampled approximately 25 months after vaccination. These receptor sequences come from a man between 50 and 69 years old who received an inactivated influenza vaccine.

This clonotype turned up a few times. CDR3 in amino acids: CASSWARQRTGELFF. The CDR3 DNA sequence: TGTGCCAGCAGTTGGGCAAGACAGCGCACCGGGGAGCTGTTTTTT. The chain links TRBV12-3 or TRBV12-4 to TRBJ2-2, with D possibly matching TRBD1 (5 bases). The CDR3 runs to 15 residues. V dropped 4 bases and J dropped 4 bases, with 13 bases sitting between them.

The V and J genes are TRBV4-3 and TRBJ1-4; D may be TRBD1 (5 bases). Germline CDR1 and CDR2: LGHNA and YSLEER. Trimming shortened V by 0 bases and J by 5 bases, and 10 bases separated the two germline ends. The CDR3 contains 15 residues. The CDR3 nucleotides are TGCGCCAGCAGCCAAGATAGCAGGGAAAATGAAAAACTGTTTTTT. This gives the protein CASSQDSRENEKLFF.

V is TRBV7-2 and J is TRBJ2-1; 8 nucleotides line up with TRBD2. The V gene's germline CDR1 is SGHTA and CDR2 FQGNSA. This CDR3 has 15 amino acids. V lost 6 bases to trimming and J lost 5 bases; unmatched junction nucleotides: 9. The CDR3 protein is CASRASGGVHNEQFF. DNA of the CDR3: TGTGCCAGCAGGGCCAGCGGGGGCGTGCACAATGAGCAGTTCTTC.